This TCR beta chain originates from a study of blood T cell repertoires in COVID-19. Study details: The analysed material was cDNA or gDNA that came from T cells, B-cell-depleted T cells, or PBMCs.

The Seattle patients, enrolled during active infection, were followed longitudinally. Repertoires were generated with immunoSEQ multiplex PCR, while TCRdb's copy carries only in-frame clones and drops some. The table records 56,000 or so clones, approximately 89% of them present only once. Trimming took off 1 base at V and 0 bases at J, with 16 bases between the two ends. Germline V gene data show CDR1 as LGHNA and CDR2 as YSLEER. This CDR3 is 18 amino acids long. This chain links TRBV4-3 with TRBJ2-4; TRBD2 might be the D (5 bases). This receptor was identified in a woman aged 55-70 years with COVID-19, enrolled during active disease. Sequenced material: peripheral blood. The DNA for the CDR3 is TGCGCCAGCAGCCAAGTGAGGGATAGCCGACTAGCCAAAAACATTCAGTACTTC. This translates into CASSQVRDSRLAKNIQYF.